This T cell receptor beta chain emerged from a study of yellow fever vaccine responses in identical twins. Notes on the study in general: Reportedly, the T cell response mounted by twins to vaccine seemed partly convergent, partly personalized.

Concerning this clonotype: The antigen remains undetermined.

TCRdb independently ran MiXCR on the RT-PCR reads; one entry per CDR3 protein. The data show under 20,000 distinct CDR3 sequences, approximately 79% seen once. The input for sequencing was T cells from blood (PBMCs), unsorted or a sorted subset (not recorded which), taken before or after yellow fever vaccination (not recorded which). The source of this sequence is a woman under 30 who received the yellow fever vaccine.

CDR3 bases: TGTGCCAGCAGCATTAACAGGGCTGGGGAGCTGTTTTTT. It specifies CASSINRAGELFF. The V and J genes are TRBV7-3 and TRBJ2-2; D might be TRBD1 (6 bases). In germline, CDR1 is SGHTA, CDR2 FQGTGA. The CDR3 consists of 13 residues. V was clipped by 5 bases and J by 8 bases, with 12 bases between them.